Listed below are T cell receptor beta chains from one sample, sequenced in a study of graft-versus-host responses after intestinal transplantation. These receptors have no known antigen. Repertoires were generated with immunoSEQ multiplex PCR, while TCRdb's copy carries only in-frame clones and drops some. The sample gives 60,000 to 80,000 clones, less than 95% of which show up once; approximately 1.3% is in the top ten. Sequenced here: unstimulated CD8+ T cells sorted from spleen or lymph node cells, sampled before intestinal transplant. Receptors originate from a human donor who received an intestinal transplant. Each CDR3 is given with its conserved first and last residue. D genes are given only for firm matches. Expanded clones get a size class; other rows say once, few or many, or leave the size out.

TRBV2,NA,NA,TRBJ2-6,CASSYYPGANVLTF,TGTGCCAGCAGCTACTACCCTGGGGCCAACGTCCTGACTTTC
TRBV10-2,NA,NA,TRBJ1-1,CASSESLVSEAFF,TGCGCCAGCAGTGAGTCTTTAGTGTCAGAAGCTTTCTTT
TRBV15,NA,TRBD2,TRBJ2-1,CATSRDRGAGVGGQFF,TGTGCCACCAGCAGAGATCGAGGCGCGGGAGTGGGGGGGCAGTTCTTC
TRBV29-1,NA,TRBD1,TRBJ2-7,CSVVTGMFEQYF,TGCAGCGTTGTGACAGGGATGTTCGAGCAGTACTTC
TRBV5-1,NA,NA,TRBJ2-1,CASSTVSGNEQFF,TGCGCCAGCAGCACCGTCTCCGGCAATGAGCAGTTCTTC
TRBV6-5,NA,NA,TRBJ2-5,CASSYGSGETQYF,TGTGCCAGCAGTTACGGGTCGGGGGAGACCCAGTACTTC
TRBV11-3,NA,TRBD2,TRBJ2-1,CASSDGTSYNEQFF,TGTGCCAGCAGCGACGGGACTAGCTACAATGAGCAGTTCTTC
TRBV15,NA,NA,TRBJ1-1,CATSRVEVWTEAFF,TGTGCCACCAGCAGAGTTGAGGTTTGGACTGAAGCTTTCTTT
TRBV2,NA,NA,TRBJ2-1,CARVGSVVNEQFF,TGTGCCCGCGTCGGTAGCGTGGTCAATGAGCAGTTCTTC
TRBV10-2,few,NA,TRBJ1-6,CASSELWGDNSPLHF,TGCGCCAGCAGTGAGTTATGGGGGGATAATTCACCCCTCCACTTT
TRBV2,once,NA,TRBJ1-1,CASSERETETNTEAFF,TGTGCCAGCAGTGAACGGGAGACAGAGACAAACACTGAAGCTTTCTTT
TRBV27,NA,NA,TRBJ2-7,CATTTGEAPYEQYF,TGTGCCACCACCACCGGGGAGGCTCCCTACGAGCAGTACTTC
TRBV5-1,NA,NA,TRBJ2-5,CASSPTGLQETQYF,TGCGCCAGCAGCCCCACAGGCCTCCAAGAGACCCAGTACTTC
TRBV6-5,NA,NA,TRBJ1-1,CASSYGRDTEAFF,TGTGCCAGCAGTTACGGCAGGGACACTGAAGCTTTCTTT
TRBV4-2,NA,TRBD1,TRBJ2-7,CASSPAGTGAYEQYF,TGTGCCAGCAGCCCGGCGGGGACAGGGGCTTACGAGCAGTACTTC
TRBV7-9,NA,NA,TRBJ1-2,CASSFPGYGYTF,TGTGCCAGCAGCTTCCCAGGCTATGGCTACACCTTC
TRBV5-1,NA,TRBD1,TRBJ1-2,CASSFGTGGDGYTF,TGCGCCAGCAGCTTTGGGACAGGGGGGGATGGCTACACCTTC
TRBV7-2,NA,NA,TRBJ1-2,CASSPSLAGANGYTF,TGTGCCAGCAGCCCAAGCCTTGCGGGGGCGAATGGCTACACCTTC
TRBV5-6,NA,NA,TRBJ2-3,CASSPRSGWARVTTQYF,TGTGCCAGCAGCCCCCGGTCGGGGTGGGCGCGGGTTACAACGCAGTATTTT
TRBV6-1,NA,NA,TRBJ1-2,CASSDFSQGYGYTF,TGTGCCAGCAGTGATTTTAGCCAGGGCTATGGCTACACCTTC
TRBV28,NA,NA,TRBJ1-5,CASSPRDIPEGQPQHF,TGTGCCAGCAGTCCCCGGGACATACCTGAGGGTCAGCCCCAGCATTTT
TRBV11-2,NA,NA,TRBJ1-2,CASSPGGGYTF,TGTGCCAGCAGCCCGGGTGGGGGCTACACCTTC
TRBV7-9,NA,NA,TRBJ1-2,CASSLGGHGGNYGYTF,TGTGCCAGCAGCCTGGGGGGTCACGGTGGGAACTATGGCTACACCTTC
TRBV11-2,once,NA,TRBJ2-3,CASASDTSGDTQYF,TGTGCCAGCGCCTCGGACACCTCGGGAGATACGCAGTATTTT
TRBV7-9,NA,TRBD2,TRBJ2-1,CASSPLVRGVSYNEQFF,TGTGCCAGCAGCCCTCTCGTTCGGGGGGTGTCCTACAATGAGCAGTTCTTC
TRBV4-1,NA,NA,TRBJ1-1,CASSQDHQGEAFF,TGCGCCAGCAGCCAAGATCATCAGGGCGAAGCTTTCTTT
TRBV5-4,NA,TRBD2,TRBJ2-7,CASLERGGYEQYF,TGTGCCAGCCTCGAGCGGGGAGGTTACGAGCAGTACTTC
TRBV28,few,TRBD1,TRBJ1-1,CASSPLIGQGGTGAFF,TGTGCCAGCAGTCCACTAATAGGACAGGGCGGGACTGGAGCTTTCTTT
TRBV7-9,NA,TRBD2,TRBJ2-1,CASSPIAGGLDEQFF,TGTGCCAGCAGCCCGATAGCGGGGGGCTTAGATGAGCAGTTCTTC
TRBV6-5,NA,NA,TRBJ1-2,CASSYSKRGRVDGYTF,TGTGCCAGCAGTTACTCGAAGCGGGGGCGCGTAGATGGCTACACCTTC
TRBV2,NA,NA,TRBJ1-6,CASSESAGMNSPLHF,TGTGCCAGCAGTGAGAGCGCAGGGATGAATTCACCCCTCCACTTT
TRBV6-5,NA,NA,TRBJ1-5,CASSLGQGSNQPQHF,TGTGCCAGCAGTTTGGGGCAGGGTAGCAATCAGCCCCAGCATTTT
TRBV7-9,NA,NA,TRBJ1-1,CASEAGQHGTEAFF,TGTGCCAGCGAAGCGGGCCAACATGGAACTGAAGCTTTCTTT
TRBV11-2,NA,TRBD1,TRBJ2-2,CASTSDRGLPGELFF,TGTGCCAGCACCTCGGACAGGGGTCTCCCCGGGGAGCTGTTTTTT
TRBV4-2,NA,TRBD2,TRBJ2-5,CASSPTSGGETQYF,TGTGCCAGCAGCCCGACTAGCGGGGGAGAGACCCAGTACTTC
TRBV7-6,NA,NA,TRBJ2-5,CASSHRGGTGTSYQETQYF,TGTGCCAGCAGCCATAGGGGGGGCACAGGAACATCGTACCAAGAGACCCAGTACTTC
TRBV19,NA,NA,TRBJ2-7,CASSFDSSYEQYF,TGTGCCAGTAGTTTCGACAGCTCCTACGAGCAGTACTTC
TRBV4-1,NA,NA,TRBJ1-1,CASSQDSSTEAFF,TGCGCCAGCAGCCAAGATAGTAGCACTGAAGCTTTCTTT
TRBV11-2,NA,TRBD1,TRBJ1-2,CASSRTGTNYGYTF,TGTGCCAGCAGCCGGACAGGAACTAACTATGGCTACACCTTC
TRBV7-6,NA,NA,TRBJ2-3,CASSLPSGASHTDTQYF,TGTGCCAGCAGCTTACCGAGTGGGGCCTCCCACACAGATACGCAGTATTTT
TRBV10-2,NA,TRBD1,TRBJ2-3,CASKGGSTDTQYF,TGCGCCAGCAAAGGGGGCAGCACAGATACGCAGTATTTT
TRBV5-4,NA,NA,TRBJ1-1,CASSAGRGTNTEAFF,TGTGCCAGCAGCGCCGGACGGGGAACGAACACTGAAGCTTTCTTT
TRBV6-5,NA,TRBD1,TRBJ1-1,CASGQGTAEAFF,TGTGCCAGCGGACAGGGAACGGCTGAAGCTTTCTTT